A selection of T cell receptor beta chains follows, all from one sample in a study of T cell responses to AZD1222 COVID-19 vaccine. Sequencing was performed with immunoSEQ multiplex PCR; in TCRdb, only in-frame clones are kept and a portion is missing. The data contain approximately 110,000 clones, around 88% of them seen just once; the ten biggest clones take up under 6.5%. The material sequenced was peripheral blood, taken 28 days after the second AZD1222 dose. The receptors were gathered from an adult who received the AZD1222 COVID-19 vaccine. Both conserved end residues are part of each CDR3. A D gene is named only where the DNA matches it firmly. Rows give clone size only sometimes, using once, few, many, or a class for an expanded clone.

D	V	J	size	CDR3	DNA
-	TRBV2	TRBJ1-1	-	CASRRGELNTEAFF	TGTGCCAGCAGGAGGGGGGAACTGAACACTGAAGCTTTCTTT
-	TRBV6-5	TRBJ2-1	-	CASRRQSYNEQFF	TGTGCCAGCAGGAGACAGTCCTACAATGAGCAGTTCTTC
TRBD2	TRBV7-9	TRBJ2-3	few	CASSFAGGKDTQYF	TGTGCCAGCAGCTTCGCGGGGGGGAAAGATACGCAGTATTTT
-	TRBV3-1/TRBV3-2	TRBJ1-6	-	CASSQDGGSYNSPLHF	TGTGCCAGCAGCCAAGATGGGGGCTCCTATAATTCACCCCTCCACTTT
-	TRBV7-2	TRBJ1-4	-	CASSTGLATNEKLFF	TGTGCCAGCAGCACAGGGCTTGCAACTAATGAAAAACTGTTTTTT
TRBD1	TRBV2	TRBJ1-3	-	CASSEQGQGSGNTIYF	TGTGCCAGCAGTGAACAGGGACAGGGCTCTGGAAACACCATATATTTT
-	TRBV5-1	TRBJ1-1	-	CASSQQMNTEAFF	TGCGCCAGCAGCCAGCAGATGAACACTGAAGCTTTCTTT
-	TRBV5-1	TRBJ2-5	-	CASSLGGVQETQYF	TGCGCCAGCAGCTTGGGCGGAGTTCAAGAGACCCAGTACTTC
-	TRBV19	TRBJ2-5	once	CASSLGQAPQGTQYF	TGTGCCAGTAGTTTGGGCCAAGCCCCGCAGGGGACCCAGTACTTC
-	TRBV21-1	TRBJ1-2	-	CASSTQRVGGGYGYTF	TGTGCCAGCAGCACCCAGCGTGTCGGGGGGGGCTATGGCTACACCTTC
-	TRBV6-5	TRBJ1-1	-	CASRDRFDAEAFF	TGTGCCAGCAGAGACAGGTTTGACGCTGAAGCTTTCTTT
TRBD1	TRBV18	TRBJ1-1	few	CASSAPGQGNTEAFF	TGTGCCAGCTCGGCCCCGGGACAGGGAAATACTGAAGCTTTCTTT
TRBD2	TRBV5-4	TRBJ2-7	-	CASSFEAGGPYEQYF	TGTGCCAGCAGCTTCGAGGCGGGGGGGCCATACGAGCAGTACTTC
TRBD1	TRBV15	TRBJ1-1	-	CATSRGTGVTVNTEAFF	TGTGCCACCAGCAGAGGGACAGGGGTTACCGTGAACACTGAAGCTTTCTTT
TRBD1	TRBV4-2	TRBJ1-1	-	CASSQDWDREAFF	TGTGCCAGCAGCCAAGATTGGGACAGGGAAGCTTTCTTT
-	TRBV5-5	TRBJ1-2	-	CASAQGSLNYGYTF	TGTGCCAGTGCTCAGGGGTCCCTTAACTATGGCTACACCTTC
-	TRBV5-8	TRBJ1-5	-	CASSSSGSSSNQPQHF	TGTGCCAGCAGCTCGTCAGGGTCGTCAAGCAATCAGCCCCAGCATTTT
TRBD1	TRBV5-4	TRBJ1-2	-	CASSPGGQDRGYTF	TGTGCCAGCAGCCCTGGGGGACAGGATCGCGGCTACACCTTC
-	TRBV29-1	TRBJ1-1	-	CSVESLYTEAFF	TGCAGCGTTGAAAGTCTGTATACTGAAGCTTTCTTT
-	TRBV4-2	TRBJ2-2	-	CASSQEQSTANTGELFF	TGTGCCAGCAGCCAAGAACAGAGCACCGCGAACACCGGGGAGCTGTTTTTT
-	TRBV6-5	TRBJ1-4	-	CASMDTNNEKLFF	TGTGCCAGCATGGACACTAATAATGAAAAACTGTTTTTT
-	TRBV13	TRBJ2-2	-	CASSLDRGEELFF	TGTGCCAGCAGCTTAGATAGGGGTGAGGAGCTGTTTTTT
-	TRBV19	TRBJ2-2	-	CATQSRTSPNTGELFF	TGTGCCACCCAGAGCAGGACATCTCCGAACACCGGGGAGCTGTTTTTT
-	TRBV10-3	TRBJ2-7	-	CAISPGEAYEQYF	TGTGCCATCAGTCCAGGGGAGGCCTACGAGCAGTACTTC
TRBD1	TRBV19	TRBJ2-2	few	CASKPGTGNTGELFF	TGTGCCAGCAAACCCGGGACAGGGAACACCGGGGAGCTGTTTTTT
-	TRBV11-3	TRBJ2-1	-	CASSTELTEQFF	TGTGCCAGCAGCACGGAATTGACTGAGCAGTTCTTC
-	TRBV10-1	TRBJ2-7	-	CASSEGLGSYEQYF	TGCGCCAGCAGTGAGGGACTGGGAAGCTACGAGCAGTACTTC
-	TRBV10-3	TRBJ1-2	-	CAINPGDLYGYTF	TGTGCCATCAATCCCGGGGATTTATATGGCTACACCTTC
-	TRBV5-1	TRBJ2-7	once	CASSLNQYEQYF	TGCGCCAGCAGCCTGAATCAATACGAGCAGTACTTC
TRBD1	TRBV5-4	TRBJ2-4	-	CASSLEGARDIQYF	TGTGCCAGCAGCTTGGAGGGGGCGAGGGACATTCAGTACTTC
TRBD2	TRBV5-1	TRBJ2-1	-	CASMFTSGVNEQFF	TGCGCCAGCATGTTCACTAGCGGGGTAAATGAGCAGTTCTTC
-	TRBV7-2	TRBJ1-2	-	CASSLAEGVAYGYTF	TGTGCCAGCAGCTTAGCGGAGGGGGTGGCCTATGGCTACACCTTC
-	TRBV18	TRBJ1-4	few	CASSPFGRDEKLFF	TGTGCCAGCTCACCTTTTGGCAGGGATGAAAAACTGTTTTTT
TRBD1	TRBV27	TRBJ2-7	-	CASSPTGQGFNEQYF	TGTGCCAGCAGTCCCACCGGACAGGGCTTCAACGAGCAGTACTTC
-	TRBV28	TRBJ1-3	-	CASSLSQSIPSGNTIYF	TGTGCCAGCAGTTTATCCCAATCAATTCCCTCTGGAAACACCATATATTTT
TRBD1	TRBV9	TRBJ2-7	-	CASSVGSGQGSEQYF	TGTGCCAGCAGCGTAGGTTCGGGACAGGGGTCAGAGCAGTACTTC
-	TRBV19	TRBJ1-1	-	CASSILGARHTEAFF	TGTGCCAGTAGTATTTTAGGGGCGCGACACACTGAAGCTTTCTTT
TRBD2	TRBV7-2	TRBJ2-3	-	CASSPIVRAGPTDTQYF	TGTGCCAGCAGCCCTATCGTGAGAGCGGGGCCCACAGATACGCAGTATTTT
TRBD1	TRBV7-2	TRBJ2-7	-	CASSLVQGYLYEQYF	TGTGCCAGCAGCTTAGTACAGGGGTACCTTTACGAGCAGTACTTC
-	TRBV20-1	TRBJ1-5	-	CSASYGGFNQPQHF	TGCAGTGCTAGTTATGGGGGCTTCAATCAGCCCCAGCATTTT